This TCR beta chain comes out of a study of blood T cell repertoires in COVID-19. Study background: The cDNA or gDNA used as material had been derived from T cells, B-cell-depleted T cells, or PBMCs.

Concerning this clone itself: The sample carries other DNA sequences with the same CDR3.

Original handling: Reference gene primer amplification in the assay estimated nucleated cell counts. TCRdb's copy holds only in-frame clones and misses some; the assay was immunoSEQ multiplex PCR. V, J and clone size are those of that table, while D and trimming were read from the DNA. The table has approximately 280,000 clones, approximately 88% seen once. Cohorts were assigned according to the clinical history that participants reported. The specimen was PBMCs or T cells enriched from blood (not recorded which). This TCR was sampled from a woman in her thirties or forties who had recovered from COVID-19.

The CDR3 here is CATSDPTSGSSYNEQFF. DNA of the CDR3: TGTGCCACCAGTGACCCCACTAGCGGGAGCTCCTACAATGAGCAGTTCTTC. V and J are TRBV24-1 and TRBJ2-1; 11 bases fit TRBD2. Germline trimming cut 4 bases from V and 0 bases from J; bases unmatched to any gene: 4. The germline V gene encodes CDR1 KGHDR and CDR2 SFDVKD. The CDR3 length is 17 residues.